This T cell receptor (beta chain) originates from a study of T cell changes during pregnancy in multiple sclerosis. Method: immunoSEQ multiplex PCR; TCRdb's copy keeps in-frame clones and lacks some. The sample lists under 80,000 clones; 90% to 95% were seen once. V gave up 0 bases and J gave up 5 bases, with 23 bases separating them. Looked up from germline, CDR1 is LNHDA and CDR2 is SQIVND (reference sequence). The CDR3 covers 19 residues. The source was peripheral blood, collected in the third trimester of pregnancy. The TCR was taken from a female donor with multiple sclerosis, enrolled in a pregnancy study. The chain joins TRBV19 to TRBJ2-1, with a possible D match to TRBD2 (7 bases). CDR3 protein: CASSIDGGIGGGLNNEQFF. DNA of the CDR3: TGTGCCAGTAGTATAGATGGAGGAATAGGGGGGGGCCTGAACAATGAGCAGTTCTTC.